This entry concerns a single TCR beta chain. The assay was immunoSEQ multiplex PCR, and TCRdb's table has in-frame clones only and misses some. The table has some 210,000 clones, about 90% seen once. The record originates from a study of blood T cell repertoires in COVID-19. Sequences were obtained from peripheral blood. The clonotype originates from a man aged 25 to 45 with acute or convalescent COVID-19.

The CDR3 reads CATKGLQGTDTQYF. The CDR3 DNA reads TGCGCCACCAAAGGTCTCCAGGGGACAGATACGCAGTATTTT. The chain joins TRBV5-1 to TRBJ2-3, with TRBD1 as a possible D gene (6 bases). Trimming took off 9 bases at V and 3 bases at J, with 17 bases between the two ends. The CDR3 loop spans 14 amino acids. CDR1 and CDR2 (germline): SGHRS, YFSETQ.